The 21 T cell receptor beta chains presented below share a single source sample, sequenced in a study of T cell responses to AZD1222 COVID-19 vaccine. Some clones are missing from TCRdb's copy, which holds only in-frame ones; the method was immunoSEQ multiplex PCR. Of 110,000 to 150,000 clones in the sample, about 90% were seen once. Sequenced material: peripheral blood, taken on day 0 of AZD1222 vaccination. These receptor sequences come from an adult in good health.

This rearrangement joins TRBV12-3 or TRBV12-4 to TRBJ1-6; D ambiguous. Trimming left V 6 bases short and J 8 bases short, with 11 bases between. This CDR3 is 13 amino acids long. This CDR3 is CASSSYGHSPLHF. In nucleotides, the CDR3 is TGTGCCAGCAGCTCTTATGGACATTCACCCCTCCACTTT.

The rearrangement joins TRBV15 to TRBJ1-5; 11 bases align to TRBD1. Germline CDR1 and CDR2: LNHNV and YYDKDF (reference sequence). Trimming at V came to 1 base and at J to 2 bases, leaving 10 bases not matched to a gene. The CDR3 consists of 19 residues. The CDR3 nucleotides read TGTGCCACCAGCAGAGCCGTCGGGACAGGGGGTATAGGCAATCAGCCCCAGCATTTT. This codes for CATSRAVGTGGIGNQPQHF.

The CDR3 nucleotides are TGTGCCAGCAGCTTGCAGGGATCAGATACGCAGTATTTT. The encoded protein is CASSLQGSDTQYF. The V gene is TRBV5-6, the J gene TRBJ2-3; perhaps TRBD1 as D (5 bases). The CDR3 is 13 amino acids. V was shortened by 1 base and J by 4 bases, with 7 bases between the two germline ends. The V gene's germline CDR1 is SGHDT and CDR2 YYEEEE. The whole variable domain, filled in from reference TRBV5-6 and TRBJ2-3, reads DAGVTQSPTHLIKTRGQQVTLRCSPKSGHDTVSWYQQALGQGPQFIFQYYEEEERQRGNFPDRFSGHQFPNYSSELNVNALLLGDSALYLCASSLQGSDTQYFGPGTRLTVL.

The V gene is TRBV2, the J gene TRBJ1-5; 9 bases fit TRBD1. The CDR3 has 14 amino acids. With V trimmed by 7 bases and J by 3 bases, 4 bases remained unmatched. Germline assignment: CDR1 SNHLY and CDR2 FYNNEI. The DNA of the CDR3 is TGTGCCAGCACCGGGACAGGGAACAATCAGCCCCAGCATTTT. Encoded protein: CASTGTGNNQPQHF.

The chain combines TRBV5-1 with TRBJ2-1; TRBD1 matches at 7 bases. Per the germline V gene, CDR1 is SGHRS and CDR2 is YFSETQ. The CDR3 is 16 residues long. With V trimmed by 5 bases and J by 1 base, 9 bases remained unmatched. The CDR3 coding sequence is TGCGCCAGCAGTTCACGACAGGGCCGGTCCTACAATGAGCAGTTCTTC. Protein sequence: CASSSRQGRSYNEQFF.

V is TRBV5-1 and J is TRBJ2-7, with TRBD2 matching over 10 bases. There are 16 residues in the CDR3. Germline lookup yields CDR1 SGHRS and CDR2 YFSETQ. V dropped 0 bases and J dropped 4; count of bases not matched to a gene: 7. The chain's CDR3 is CASSLASSGGLYEQYF. In DNA, the CDR3 is TGCGCCAGCAGCTTGGCCTCTAGCGGGGGACTGTACGAGCAGTACTTC. Together with reference TRBV5-1 and TRBJ2-7, the CDR3 gives the full variable domain: KAGVTQTPRYLIKTRGQQVTLSCSPISGHRSVSWYQQTPGQGLQFLFEYFSETQRNKGNFPGRFSGRQFSNSRSEMNVSTLELGDSALYLCASSLASSGGLYEQYFGPGTRLTVT.

This rearrangement joins TRBV19 to TRBJ1-1; D ambiguous. The CDR3 length is 13 residues. With 2 bases removed from V and 4 bases from J, the gap between germline ends came to 8 bases. The germline V gene has CDR1 LNHDA and CDR2 SQIVND (reference sequence). The CDR3 DNA follows: TGTGCCAGTAGTATATTCGAGGCCACTGAAGCTTTCTTT. Its translation is CASSIFEATEAFF.

The chain has TRBV6-5 and TRBJ1-4; D is uncertain. Germline V gene sequence: CDR1 MNHEY, CDR2 SVGAGI. The CDR3 is made up of 15 amino acids. Trimming removed 5 bases from V and 4 bases from J, with 14 bases in between. In nucleotides, the CDR3 is TGTGCCAGCAGTCCAACAAACCAGCGTAATGAAAAACTGTTTTTT. It yields the protein CASSPTNQRNEKLFF.

CDR3 sequence: CASSLRTDYGYTF. Here the CDR3 DNA reads TGTGCCAGCAGTCTTCGAACCGACTATGGCTACACCTTC. This chain joins TRBV28 and TRBJ1-2; D gene unclear. CDR1 is MDHEN and CDR2 is SYDVKM in the germline V gene. The CDR3 consists of 13 residues. V shed 5 bases and J shed 3 bases, with 10 bases lying between them.

DNA of the CDR3: TGTGCCAGCAGTTTATACAGGGCTGGAAACACCATATATTTT. This gives the protein CASSLYRAGNTIYF. This sequence joins TRBV28 and TRBJ1-3, with D tentatively TRBD1 (6 bases). This CDR3 comprises 14 residues. Per the germline V gene, CDR1 is MDHEN and CDR2 is SYDVKM. V shed 1 base and J shed 2 bases, with 6 bases lying between them.

The chain is built from TRBV5-4 and TRBJ2-1; D remains ambiguous. The CDR3 sequence is 17 residues long. Germline V gene data show CDR1 as SGHNT and CDR2 as YYREEE (reference sequence). V lost 4 bases, J lost 0 bases, and 17 bases lay in between. In DNA form, the CDR3 reads TGTGCCAGCAGCCAGGAAGGGCCGGCGAGCTCCTACAATGAGCAGTTCTTC. Its translation is CASSQEGPASSYNEQFF. Supplemented by reference TRBV5-4 and TRBJ2-1, the full variable domain reads ETGVTQSPTHLIKTRGQQVTLRCSSQSGHNTVSWYQQALGQGPQFIFQYYREEENGRGNFPPRFSGLQFPNYSSELNVNALELDDSALYLCASSQEGPASSYNEQFFGPGTRLTVL.

The rearrangement uses TRBV12-5 and TRBJ2-2; 7 nucleotides line up with TRBD2. The CDR3 sequence is 14 residues long. Germline loops: CDR1 LGHNT, CDR2 FRNRAP. The J segment lost 4 bases and the V segment lost 5 bases, leaving 4 bases of the junction unmatched. CDR3 residues: CASGLGLSTGELFF. Here the CDR3 DNA reads TGTGCTAGTGGTCTGGGACTATCCACCGGGGAGCTGTTTTTT.

This clone was seen only once. The chain employs TRBV18 and TRBJ2-2, with 10 bases identical to TRBD1. The CDR3 runs 17 residues. Germline CDR1 and CDR2: KGHSH and LQKENI. V was clipped by 1 base and J by 7 bases; unmatched bases: 9. As DNA, the CDR3 is TGTGCCAGCTCACCACTTGTTCGGACAGGGGGTGTCGGGGAGCTGTTTTTT. It specifies CASSPLVRTGGVGELFF.

The chain employs TRBV12-5 and TRBJ1-2, with 11 nucleotides matching TRBD1. Germline values: CDR1 LGHNT, CDR2 FRNRAP. The CDR3 is 17 residues long. The ends lost 5 bases at V and 4 bases at J; junction bases unmatched: 12. For the CDR3, the DNA is TGTGCTAGTGGTCCCCGGGACAGGGGGAACCCCGGCTATGGCTACACCTTC. Translated, it gives CASGPRDRGNPGYGYTF.

The gene calls are TRBV2 and TRBJ2-3; 7 bases map to TRBD2. Germline values: CDR1 SNHLY, CDR2 FYNNEI. Unmatched junction bases numbered 5, after V lost 8 bases and J lost 0 bases. The CDR3 sequence is 14 residues long. The CDR3 DNA reads as TGTGCCAGCGGGGGGGACCTTAGCACAGATACGCAGTATTTT. Residues: CASGGDLSTDTQYF.

The rearrangement links TRBV7-9 to TRBJ2-1, with 8 bases fitting TRBD2. V dropped 3 bases and J dropped 5; count of bases not matched to a gene: 6. The germline V gene has CDR1 SEHNR and CDR2 FQNEAQ (reference sequence). This CDR3 comprises 15 residues. CDR3 region: CASSFPAGADNEQFF. Written as DNA, the CDR3 is TGTGCCAGCAGCTTCCCAGCGGGAGCGGACAATGAGCAGTTCTTC.

V gene TRBV7-9 combines with J gene TRBJ1-5; D gene ambiguous. In germline, CDR1 is SEHNR, CDR2 FQNEAQ (reference sequence). CDR3 length: 14 residues. Deletions cut 1 base from V and 2 bases from J, with 6 bases between. CDR3 loop: CASSLELGNQPQHF. CDR3 sequence (DNA): TGTGCCAGCAGCTTAGAACTTGGCAATCAGCCCCAGCATTTT.

V gene TRBV6-5 combines with J gene TRBJ1-2; D gene unclear. Germline-derived CDR1 and CDR2 are MNHEY and SVGAGI. CDR3 length equals 14 residues. V was trimmed by 2 bases and J by 2 bases, leaving 9 bases between them. CDR3 in amino acids: CASSYGGSNYGYTF. CDR3 DNA: TGTGCCAGCAGTTACGGCGGGAGCAACTATGGCTACACCTTC.

In this sample, this clone turned up a few times. J is TRBJ2-2 and V is TRBV28; D is possibly TRBD2 (6 bases). Germline CDR1 reads MDHEN; CDR2 reads SYDVKM. The CDR3 is made up of 15 amino acids. The V gene lost 6 bases and the J gene lost 9 bases, with 20 bases spanning the gap. The CDR3 sequence: CASSPRDFNGRELFF. CDR3 DNA sequence: TGTGCCAGCAGCCCCCGGGACTTTAATGGGAGGGAGCTGTTTTTT.

The gene calls are TRBV25-1 and TRBJ2-7; 9 nucleotides line up with TRBD1. The CDR3 covers 14 residues. Germline V gives CDR1 MGHDK, CDR2 SYGVNS. The V gene end was trimmed by 6 bases and the J gene end by 3 bases; junction bases not matched to a gene: 6. The CDR3 reads CASRPPGQGYEQYF. The CDR3 DNA reads as TGTGCCAGCAGACCCCCGGGACAGGGCTACGAGCAGTACTTC.

The chain couples TRBV24-1 to TRBJ2-2; D call uncertain. In germline, CDR1 is KGHDR, CDR2 SFDVKD. V dropped 12 bases and J dropped 3 bases, with 22 bases sitting between them. This CDR3 comprises 16 residues. CDR3 in DNA: TGTGCCGCCCAACCTACAGTCGGAAGCGACACCGGGGAGCTGTTTTTT. This encodes CAAQPTVGSDTGELFF.